The following is a TCR beta chain sequence with its context. Antigen: not known. TCRdb's table, derived via immunoSEQ multiplex PCR, lists solely in-frame clones and lacks some. The repertoire includes about 40,000 clones, about nine tenths of them detected once, and around 25% sits in the top ten. The sample comes from a study of OX40 agonist ivuxolimab in advanced cancers. Study details: The drug used for patients, ivuxolimab, was an agonistic anti-OX40 (CD134) antibody. People who had prior anti-PD-1, anti-PD-L1 or anti-CTLA-4 therapy could take part, and about 37% had some. Three patients responded partially, comprising one with hepatocellular carcinoma and two with cutaneous melanoma. Study findings and constraints: In CD8+ T cells, expanded clones were on average more numerous than in CD4+.

Germline trimming cut 11 bases from V and 4 bases from J; bases unmatched to any gene: 9. Germline lookup yields CDR1 SGHAT and CDR2 FQNNGV. This CDR3 is 13 amino acids long. Sequencing was performed on CD4+ or CD8+ T cells sorted from blood, taken in a trial of the OX40 agonist ivuxolimab. The chain combines TRBV11-2 with TRBJ2-7; 9 nucleotides agree with TRBD2. The clonotype originates from an adult with an advanced solid tumor such as melanoma, head and neck, liver or kidney cancer. The CDR3 is CAEGASGIYEQYF. The CDR3 nucleotides read TGTGCCGAGGGGGCTAGCGGGATATACGAGCAGTACTTC.